Reported below is one TCR beta chain. Its antigen is currently unknown. The entry originates in a study of cytomegalovirus exposure and HLA in healthy donors. Study-wide results and caveats: HLA restriction was apparent for most CMV-associated TCR beta chains in a later analysis. Some V segments, including TRBV6-2 and TRBV6-3, were excluded as indistinguishable. It was 150 or so TCR beta chains that were listed as cytomegalovirus-associated.

PCR primers comprised 60 Vbeta and 13 Jbeta primers. This table comes from immunoSEQ multiplex PCR, and its TCRdb copy is limited to in-frame clones, with some not included. Among 150,000 to 200,000 clones listed, roughly 83% were seen once. The CDR3 loop spans 13 amino acids. Germline CDR1 LNHDA, CDR2 SQIVND (reference sequence). V was cut by 6 bases and J by 5 bases, with 10 bases left in between. There were likely unrecorded immune exposures, though donors were nominally healthy when sampled. Sequencing used PBMCs. The chain couples TRBV19 to TRBJ2-2; D is uncertain. This clonotype was sampled from a male donor in good health and CMV-seropositive. CDR3 nucleotide sequence: TGTGCCAGTAGCCTCAGCGAGACCGGGGAGCTGTTTTTT. Its translation: CASSLSETGELFF.